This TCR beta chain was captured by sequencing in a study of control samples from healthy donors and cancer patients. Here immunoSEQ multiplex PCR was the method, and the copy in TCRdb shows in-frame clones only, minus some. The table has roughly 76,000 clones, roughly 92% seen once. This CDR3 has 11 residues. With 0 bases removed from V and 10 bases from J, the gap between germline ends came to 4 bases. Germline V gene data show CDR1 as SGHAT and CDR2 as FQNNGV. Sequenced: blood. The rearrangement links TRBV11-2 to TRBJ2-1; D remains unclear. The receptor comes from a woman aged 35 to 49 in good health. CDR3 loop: CASSLDIEQFF. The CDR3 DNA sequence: TGTGCCAGCAGCTTAGATATCGAGCAGTTCTTC. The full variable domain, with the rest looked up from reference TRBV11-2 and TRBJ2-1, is EAGVAQSPRYKIIEKRQSVAFWCNPISGHATLYWYQQILGQGPKLLIQFQNNGVVDDSQLPKDRFSAERLKGVDSTLKIQPAKLEDSAVYLCASSLDIEQFFGPGTRLTVL.